This TCR beta chain was captured in a study of control samples from healthy donors and cancer patients. CDR1 and CDR2 (germline): SGDLS, YYNGEE. The CDR3 is made up of 15 amino acids. V was shortened by 4 bases and J by 3 bases, with 17 bases between the two germline ends. Sequencing used immunoSEQ multiplex PCR; TCRdb keeps in-frame clones, though not all of them. The sample records fewer than 200,000 clones, 90% being singletons. Sequencing used blood. This receptor was taken from a woman between 50 and 59 years old in good health. The chain combines TRBV9 with TRBJ2-7; D remains ambiguous. The CDR3 protein is CASSPYIKSSYEQYF. Here the CDR3 DNA reads TGTGCCAGCAGCCCTTACATAAAGTCCAGCTACGAGCAGTACTTC.